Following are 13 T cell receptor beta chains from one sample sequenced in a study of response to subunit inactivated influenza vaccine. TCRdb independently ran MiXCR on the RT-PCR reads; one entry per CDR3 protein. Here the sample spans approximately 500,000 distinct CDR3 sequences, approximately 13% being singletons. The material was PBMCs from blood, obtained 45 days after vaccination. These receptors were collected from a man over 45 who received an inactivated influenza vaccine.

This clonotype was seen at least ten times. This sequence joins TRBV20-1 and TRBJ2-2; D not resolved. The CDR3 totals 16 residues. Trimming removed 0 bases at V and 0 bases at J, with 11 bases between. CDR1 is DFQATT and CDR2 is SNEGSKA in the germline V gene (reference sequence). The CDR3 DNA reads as TGCAGTGCTAGAGATTATCGCGCAGCGAACACCGGGGAGCTGTTTTTT. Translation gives CSARDYRAANTGELFF.

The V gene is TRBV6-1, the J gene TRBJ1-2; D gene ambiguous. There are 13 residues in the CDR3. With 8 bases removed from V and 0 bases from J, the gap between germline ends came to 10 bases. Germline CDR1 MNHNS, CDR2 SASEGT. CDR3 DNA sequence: TGTGCCAGCTTTGAAATCTCTAACTATGGCTACACCTTC. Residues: CASFEISNYGYTF.

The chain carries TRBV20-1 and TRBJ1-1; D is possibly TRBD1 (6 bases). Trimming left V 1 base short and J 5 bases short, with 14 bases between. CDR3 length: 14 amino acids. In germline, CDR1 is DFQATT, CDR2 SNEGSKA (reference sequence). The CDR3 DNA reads TGCAGTGCTAGAGTGGGGGGGGCCGGGACTGAAGCTTTCTTT. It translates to CSARVGGAGTEAFF.

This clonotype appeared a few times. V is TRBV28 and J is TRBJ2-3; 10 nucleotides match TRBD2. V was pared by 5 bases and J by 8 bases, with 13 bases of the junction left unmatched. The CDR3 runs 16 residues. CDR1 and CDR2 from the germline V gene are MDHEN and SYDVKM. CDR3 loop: CASSPINQRGGPTQYF. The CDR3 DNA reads TGTGCCAGCAGTCCAATCAACCAGCGGGGGGGACCTACGCAGTATTTT.

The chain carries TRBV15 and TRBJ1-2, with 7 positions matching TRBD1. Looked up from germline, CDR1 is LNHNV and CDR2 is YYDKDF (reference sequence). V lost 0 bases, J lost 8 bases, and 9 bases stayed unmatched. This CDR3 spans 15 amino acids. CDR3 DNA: TGTGCCACCAGCAGAGATGGGACAGTTACGGGGGGCTACACCTTC. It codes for CATSRDGTVTGGYTF.

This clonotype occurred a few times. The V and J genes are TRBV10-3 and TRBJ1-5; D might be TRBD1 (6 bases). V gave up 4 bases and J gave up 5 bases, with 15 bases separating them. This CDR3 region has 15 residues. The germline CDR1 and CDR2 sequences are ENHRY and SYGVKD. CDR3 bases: TGTGCCATCAGTGGGGGCGGCAGGGGCGATCAGCCCCAGCATTTT. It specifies CAISGGGRGDQPQHF.

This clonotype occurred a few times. CDR3 sequence: CASSSDWRAFF. The CDR3, as DNA: TGTGCCAGCAGCTCGGACTGGCGGGCTTTCTTT. V gene TRBV7-2 combines with J gene TRBJ1-1; D not certain. Trimming removed 4 bases at V and 11 bases at J, with 11 bases between. This CDR3 comprises 11 residues. Germline V gives CDR1 SGHTA, CDR2 FQGNSA.

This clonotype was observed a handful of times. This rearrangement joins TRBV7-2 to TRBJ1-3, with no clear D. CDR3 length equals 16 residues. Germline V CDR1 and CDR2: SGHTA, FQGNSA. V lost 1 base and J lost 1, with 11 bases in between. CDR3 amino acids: CASSLEAGLSGNTIYF. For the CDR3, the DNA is TGTGCCAGCAGCTTAGAGGCAGGTTTGTCTGGAAACACCATATATTTT.

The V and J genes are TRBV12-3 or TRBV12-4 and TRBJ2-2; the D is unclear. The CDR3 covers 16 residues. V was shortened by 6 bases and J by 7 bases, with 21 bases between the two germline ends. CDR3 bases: TGTGCCAGCAGGGACCCCCGAAGATCCCCGGGCGGGGAGCTGTTTTTT. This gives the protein CASRDPRRSPGGELFF.

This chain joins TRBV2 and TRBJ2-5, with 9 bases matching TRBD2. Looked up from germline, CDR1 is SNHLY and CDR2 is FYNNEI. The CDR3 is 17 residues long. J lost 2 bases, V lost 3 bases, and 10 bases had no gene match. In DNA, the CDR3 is TGTGCCAGCAGTGAGTTGCTGGTGCTAGCGGGACAAGAGACCCAGTACTTC. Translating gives CASSELLVLAGQETQYF.

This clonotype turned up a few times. In DNA form, the CDR3 reads TGTGCCAGCACTCTACGCCAGGGGGGCGCTTCCATCGAGACCCAGTACTTC. Residues: CASTLRQGGASIETQYF. The V and J genes are TRBV6-2 or TRBV6-3 and TRBJ2-5, with TRBD1 as a possible D gene (7 bases). CDR1 MNHEY and CDR2 SVGEGT come from the germline V gene. The CDR3 is made up of 17 amino acids. Between the trimmed V and J ends, which lost 7 bases and 5 bases, there was a span of 26 bases.

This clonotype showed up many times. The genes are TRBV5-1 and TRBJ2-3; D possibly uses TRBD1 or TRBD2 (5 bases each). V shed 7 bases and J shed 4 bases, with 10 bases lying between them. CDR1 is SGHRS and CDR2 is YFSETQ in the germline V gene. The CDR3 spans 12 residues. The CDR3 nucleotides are TGCGCCAGCGTCGGGGCCGCAGATACGCAGTATTTT. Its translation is CASVGAADTQYF.

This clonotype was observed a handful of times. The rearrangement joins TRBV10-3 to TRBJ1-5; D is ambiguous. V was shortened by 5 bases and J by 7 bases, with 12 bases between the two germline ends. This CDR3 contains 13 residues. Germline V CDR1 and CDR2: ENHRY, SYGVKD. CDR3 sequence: CAISKNPEQPQHF. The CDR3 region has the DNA TGTGCCATCAGTAAAAACCCGGAGCAGCCCCAGCATTTT.